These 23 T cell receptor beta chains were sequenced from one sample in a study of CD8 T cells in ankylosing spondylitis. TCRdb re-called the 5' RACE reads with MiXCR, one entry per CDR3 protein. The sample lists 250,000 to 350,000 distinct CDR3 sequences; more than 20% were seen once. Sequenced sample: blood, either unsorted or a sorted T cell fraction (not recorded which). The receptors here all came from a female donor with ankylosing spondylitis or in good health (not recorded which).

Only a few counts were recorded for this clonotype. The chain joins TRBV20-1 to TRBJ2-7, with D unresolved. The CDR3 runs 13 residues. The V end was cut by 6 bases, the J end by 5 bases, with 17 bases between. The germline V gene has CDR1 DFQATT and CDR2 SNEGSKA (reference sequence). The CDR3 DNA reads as TGCAGTGCCGTCCGCCCCCCACCCCACGAGCAGTACTTC. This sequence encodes CSAVRPPPHEQYF.

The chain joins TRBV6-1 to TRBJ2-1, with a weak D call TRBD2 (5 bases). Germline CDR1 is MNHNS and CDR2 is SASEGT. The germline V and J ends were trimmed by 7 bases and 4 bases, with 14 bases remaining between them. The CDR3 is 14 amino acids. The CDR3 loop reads CASKEATSYNEQFF. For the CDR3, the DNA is TGTGCCAGCAAGGAGGCTACCTCTTACAATGAGCAGTTCTTC.

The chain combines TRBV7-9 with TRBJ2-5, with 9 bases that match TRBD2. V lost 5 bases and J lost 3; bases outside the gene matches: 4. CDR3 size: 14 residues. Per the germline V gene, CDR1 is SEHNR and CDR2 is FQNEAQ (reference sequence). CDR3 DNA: TGTGCCAGCAGCCAATTAGCGGGAGAAGAGACCCAGTACTTC. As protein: CASSQLAGEETQYF.

CDR3 sequence (DNA): TGTGCCAGCAGCCGATCGGGTCTCAATCAGCCCCAGCATTTT. It is translated as CASSRSGLNQPQHF. The chain combines TRBV7-6 with TRBJ1-5, with no clear D. This CDR3 has 14 residues. Trimming removed 5 bases at V and 3 bases at J, with 11 bases between. Germline assignment: CDR1 SGHVS and CDR2 FNYEAQ. Using reference TRBV7-6 and TRBJ1-5 for the parts outside the CDR3, the full variable domain is GAGVSQSPRYKVTKRGQDVALRCDPISGHVSLYWYRQALGQGPEFLTYFNYEAQQDKSGLPNDRFSAERPEGSISTLTIQRTEQRDSAMYRCASSRSGLNQPQHFGDGTRLSIL.

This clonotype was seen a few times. For the CDR3, the DNA is TGCGCCAGCAGCACCGAAGGGGGGCAGCCCCAGCATTTT. Translated: CASSTEGGQPQHF. The chain employs TRBV5-1 and TRBJ1-5, with a weak D call TRBD1 (6 bases). Germline V gene sequence: CDR1 SGHRS, CDR2 YFSETQ. This CDR3 is 13 amino acids long. V was cut by 4 bases and J by 7 bases, with 12 bases left in between.

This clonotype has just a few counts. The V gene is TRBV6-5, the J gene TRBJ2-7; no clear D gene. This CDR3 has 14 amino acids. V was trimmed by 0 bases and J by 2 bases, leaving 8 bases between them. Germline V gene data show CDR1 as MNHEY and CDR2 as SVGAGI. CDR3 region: CASSYSPGTYEQYF. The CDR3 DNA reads TGTGCCAGCAGTTACTCCCCAGGTACCTACGAGCAGTACTTC.

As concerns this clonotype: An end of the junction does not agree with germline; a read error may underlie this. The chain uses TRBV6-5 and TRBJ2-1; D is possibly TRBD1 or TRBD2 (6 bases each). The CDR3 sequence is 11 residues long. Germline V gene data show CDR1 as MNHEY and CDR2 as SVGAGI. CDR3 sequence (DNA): TGTGCCAGCAGTTACGCGGGACACCCCCTCTTC. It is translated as CASSYAGHPLF.

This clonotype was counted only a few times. The CDR3 region is CASSQAHEAFF. The DNA for the CDR3 is TGTGCCAGCAGCCAGGCCCATGAAGCTTTCTTT. The chain joins TRBV5-5 to TRBJ1-1, with D unclear. This CDR3 is 11 amino acids long. Germline V gene data show CDR1 as SGHKS and CDR2 as YYEKEE (reference sequence). The V end was cut by 4 bases, the J end by 7 bases, with 8 bases between.

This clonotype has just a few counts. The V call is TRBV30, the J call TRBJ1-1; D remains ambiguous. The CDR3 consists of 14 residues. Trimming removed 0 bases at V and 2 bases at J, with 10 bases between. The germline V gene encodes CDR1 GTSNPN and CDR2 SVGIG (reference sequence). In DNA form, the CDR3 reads TGTGCCTGGAGTGTTTACGCAGCCAACACTGAAGCTTTCTTT. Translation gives CAWSVYAANTEAFF.

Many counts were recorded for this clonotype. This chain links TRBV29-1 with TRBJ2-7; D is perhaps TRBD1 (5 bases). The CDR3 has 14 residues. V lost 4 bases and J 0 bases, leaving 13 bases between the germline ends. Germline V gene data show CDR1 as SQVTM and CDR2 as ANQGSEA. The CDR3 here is CSVVRQGSSYEQYF. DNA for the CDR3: TGCAGCGTTGTCCGGCAGGGCAGCTCCTACGAGCAGTACTTC.

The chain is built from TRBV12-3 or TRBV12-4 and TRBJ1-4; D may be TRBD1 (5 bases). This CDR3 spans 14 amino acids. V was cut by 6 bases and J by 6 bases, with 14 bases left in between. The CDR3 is CASSRWVGDEKLFF. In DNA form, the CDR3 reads TGTGCCAGCAGCCGCTGGGTGGGGGATGAAAAACTGTTTTTT.

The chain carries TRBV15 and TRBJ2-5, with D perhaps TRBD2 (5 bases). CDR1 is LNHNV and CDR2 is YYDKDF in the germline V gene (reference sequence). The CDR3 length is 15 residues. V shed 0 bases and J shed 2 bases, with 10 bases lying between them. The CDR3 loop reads CATSRDVLDQETQYF. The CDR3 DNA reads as TGTGCCACCAGCAGAGATGTACTAGATCAAGAGACCCAGTACTTC.

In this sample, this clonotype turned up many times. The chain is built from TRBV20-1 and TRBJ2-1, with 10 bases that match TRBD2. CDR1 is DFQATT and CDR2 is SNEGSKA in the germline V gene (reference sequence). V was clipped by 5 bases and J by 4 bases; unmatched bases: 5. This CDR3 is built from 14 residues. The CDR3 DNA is TGCAGTGCTGCACTAGCGGGATATTACAATGAGCAGTTCTTC. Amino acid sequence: CSAALAGYYNEQFF.

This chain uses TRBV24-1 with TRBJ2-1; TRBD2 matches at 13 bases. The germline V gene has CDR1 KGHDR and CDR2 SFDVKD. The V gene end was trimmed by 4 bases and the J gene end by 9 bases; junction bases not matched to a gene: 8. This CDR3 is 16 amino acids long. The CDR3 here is CATSEGRLAGGTEQFF. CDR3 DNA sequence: TGTGCCACCAGTGAGGGAAGACTAGCGGGAGGTACTGAGCAGTTCTTC.

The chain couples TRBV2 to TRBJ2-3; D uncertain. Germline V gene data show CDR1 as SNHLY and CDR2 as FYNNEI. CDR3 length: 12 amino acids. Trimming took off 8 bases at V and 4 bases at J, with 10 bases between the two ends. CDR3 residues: CASGLLPDTQYF. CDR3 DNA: TGTGCCAGCGGATTGTTACCAGATACGCAGTATTTT. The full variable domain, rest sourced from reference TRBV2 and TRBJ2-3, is EPEVTQTPSHQVTQMGQEVILRCVPISNHLYFYWYRQILGQKVEFLVSFYNNEISEKSEIFDDQFSVERPDGSNFTLKIRSTKLEDSAMYFCASGLLPDTQYFGPGTRLTVL.

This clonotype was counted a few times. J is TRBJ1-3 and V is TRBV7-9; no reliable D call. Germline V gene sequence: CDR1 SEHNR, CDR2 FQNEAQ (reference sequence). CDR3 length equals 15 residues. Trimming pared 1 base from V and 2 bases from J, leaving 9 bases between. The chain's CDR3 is CASSLVVGAGNTIYF. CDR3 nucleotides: TGTGCCAGCAGCTTAGTTGTCGGGGCTGGAAACACCATATATTTT.

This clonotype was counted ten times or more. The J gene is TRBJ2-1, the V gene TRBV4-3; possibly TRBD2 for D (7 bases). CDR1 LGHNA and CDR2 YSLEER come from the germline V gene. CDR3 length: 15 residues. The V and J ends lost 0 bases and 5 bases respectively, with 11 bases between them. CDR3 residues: CASSQDGGAHNEQFF. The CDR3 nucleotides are TGCGCCAGCAGCCAAGATGGGGGGGCTCACAATGAGCAGTTCTTC.

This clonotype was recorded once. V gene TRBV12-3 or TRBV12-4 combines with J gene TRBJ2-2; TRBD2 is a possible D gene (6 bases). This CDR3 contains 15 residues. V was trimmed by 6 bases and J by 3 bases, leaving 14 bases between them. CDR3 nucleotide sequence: TGTGCCAGCAGACTAGGCGGGACTTACACCGGGGAGCTGTTTTTT. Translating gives CASRLGGTYTGELFF.

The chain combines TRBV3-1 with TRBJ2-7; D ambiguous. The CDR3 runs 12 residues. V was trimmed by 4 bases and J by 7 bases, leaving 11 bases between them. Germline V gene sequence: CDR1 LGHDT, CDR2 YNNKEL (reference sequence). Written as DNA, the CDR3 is TGTGCCAGCAGCCCTTCTCCCGGAGAGCAGTACTTC. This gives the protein CASSPSPGEQYF.

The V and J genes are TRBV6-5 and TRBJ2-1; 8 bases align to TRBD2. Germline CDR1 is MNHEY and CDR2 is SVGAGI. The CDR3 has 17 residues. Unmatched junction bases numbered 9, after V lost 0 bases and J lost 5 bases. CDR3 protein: CASSYSTGSGINNEQFF. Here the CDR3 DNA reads TGTGCCAGCAGTTACTCGACGGGTAGCGGGATAAACAATGAGCAGTTCTTC.

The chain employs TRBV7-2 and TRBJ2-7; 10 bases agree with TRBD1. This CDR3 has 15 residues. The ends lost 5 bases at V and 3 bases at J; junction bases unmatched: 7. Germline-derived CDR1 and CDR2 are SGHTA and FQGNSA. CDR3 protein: CASSAGTGEYYEQYF. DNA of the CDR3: TGTGCCAGCAGCGCCGGGACAGGGGAGTACTACGAGCAGTACTTC.

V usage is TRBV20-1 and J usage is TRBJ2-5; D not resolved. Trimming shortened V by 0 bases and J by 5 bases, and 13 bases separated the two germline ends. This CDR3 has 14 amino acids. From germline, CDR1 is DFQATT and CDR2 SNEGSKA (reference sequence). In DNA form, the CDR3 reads TGCAGTGCTAGAGATCACGTTAAGGATGAGACCCAGTACTTC. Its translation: CSARDHVKDETQYF.

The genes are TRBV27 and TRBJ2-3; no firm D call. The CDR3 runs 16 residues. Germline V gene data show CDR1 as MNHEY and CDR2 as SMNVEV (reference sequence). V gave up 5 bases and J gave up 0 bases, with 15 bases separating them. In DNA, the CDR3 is TGTGCCAGCAGTCCCCCAGTGGCCACTAGCACAGATACGCAGTATTTT. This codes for CASSPPVATSTDTQYF.